This T cell receptor beta chain stems from a study of CXCR3-negative and CXCR3-positive naive CD8 T cells (dated by TCRdb to about 2019). With respect to the entire study: In total, 130 million to 150 million TRB reads were obtained, corresponding to roughly 1.5 +/- 0.3 million reads per library. The diversity and physicochemical repertoire analyses included roughly ten donors pooled from two independent experiments. Naive subsets from a handful of donors and memory cells from 3 donors were included in the TRBV-TRBJ cluster analysis.

About this clonotype itself: Its antigen specificity is not known.

Beyond this particular receptor, the publication reports: CXCR3 expression partially decreased after cryopreservation, so most assays used freshly isolated PBMCs. TRBV-TRBJ usage was similar between naive CXCR3-negative and CXCR3-positive cells from the same donor, while memory cells showed distinct patterns. TRB CDR3s from CXCR3-positive naive cells showed higher hydrophobicity (lower Kidera factor 4), lower energy, and higher strength and volume indices than CXCR3-negative naive cells. Both naive subsets had comparably high repertoire diversity, while memory CD8+ T cells had much lower repertoire diversity. Surface CD5, linked to self-reactivity in mice, was comparable between naive subsets; TCR interaction strength was therefore also inferred from TRB CDR3 physicochemical properties.

The sequencer listed for this sample is NextSeq 550. The Human TCR Profiling Kit (MiLaboratory) was used to prepare UMI-labeled 5' RACE TRB cDNA libraries. The full amount of extracted RNA was used for cDNA synthesis, and the full amount of resulting cDNA was used for PCR amplification. The libraries were made side by side, with each library going through the same number of PCR cycles. Processing in the source paper ran as follows. About 50,000 +/- 10,000 unique UMI-labeled TRB cDNA molecules per library were extracted with MIGEC and MiXCR, with at least two reads per UMI required. On average, roughly 40,000 +/- 10,000 functional in-frame TRB CDR3 nucleotide clonotypes lacking stop codons were found per library. After downsampling to 5000 UMI-labeled TRB molecules per sample, diversity metrics such as normalized Shannon-Wiener and Chao1 were calculated in VDJtools. Clonotype-size-weighted physicochemical properties of the central five CDR3 residues (interaction energy, strength, volume and Kidera factor 4) were computed in VDJtools. TCRdb reprocessed the reads and provides one entry for every CDR3 protein sequence; no DNA is given. TCRdb's processing, not the authors', yielded these V and J calls. The sample has under 75,000 distinct CDR3 sequences on record. Clones ranked in the top ten supply 0.55% to 0.85% of the sample.

Each CD8+ T cell subset was flow-sorted in triplicate, with 250,000 to 350,000 cells per subset placed directly into RLT lysis buffer. To exclude memory contaminants, naive CD8+ T cells were stringently defined as CD45RO-CCR7+CD27+CD95-. Using standard density gradient centrifugation, peripheral blood mononuclear cells were isolated from buffy coats. A FACSAria III was used to flow-sort naive CXCR3-negative and CXCR3-positive CD8+ T cells. An RNeasy Mini Kit was used to extract total RNA from the sorted cells. Reading from cysteine to phenylalanine, the CDR3 counts 16 amino acids. No DNA was logged. The germline V gene provides CDR1 SGHRS and CDR2 YFSETQ.

Sample: naive CXCR3+ CD8+ T cells from blood. The sample's cell subset or site label is to be understood as: CD45RO-CCR7+CD27+CD95- naive CD8+ T cells expressing CXCR3 (TNR3+). The chain couples TRBV5-1 to TRBJ2-3; TCRdb names TRBD1, which stays unverified in the absence of DNA. The TCR sequence derives from a human donor in good health. Some clones in this sample may be carry-over from other donors' samples. The CDR3 in this case is CASSLPTGESTDTQYF.